This TCR beta chain derives from a study of T cells in Graves' hyperthyroidism and ophthalmopathy (dated by TCRdb to between 2018 and 2020). Study-wide context: Peripheral blood samples were taken at initial diagnosis, before any treatment was given. Following sampling, methimazole starting at 30 mg daily was given to hyperthyroidism patients, and high-dose intravenous methylprednisolone was given to ophthalmopathy patients. To identify distinguishing TCR V-J signatures, a discovery cohort of some 99 patients was used, comprising 43 with Graves' ophthalmopathy and under 60 with stable Graves' hyperthyroidism. The 95 to 100 discovery patients were randomly divided into training and test sets at a 7:3 ratio. According to the paper, TCR Vbeta CDR3 sequencing was carried out on roughly 130 peripheral blood samples, which came from over 40 ophthalmopathy, 75 to 80 hyperthyroidism and roughly 17 progressor patients. Whether ophthalmopathy could be predicted prospectively was tested in an independent validation cohort made up of roughly 19 hyperthyroidism patients plus 17 patients who later progressed to ophthalmopathy. In addition, the study compared T-cell repertoires in thyroid tissue and in blood from roughly 6 Graves' hyperthyroidism patients.

The CDR3 goes from the cysteine to the phenylalanine over 17 residues. Here the CDR3 DNA is all that survives: 51 bases in frame from base 1. For this chain, trimming is 3 bases at the V end and 4 bases at the J end, and the number of junction bases without a gene match is 13. From a lookup of the germline V gene, CDR1 and CDR2 are MGHRA and YSYEKL. The TCR beta CDR3 regions were amplified from RNA transcripts. A first-round RT-PCR of the TCR CDR3 used the HTBI primer set with the Qiagen OneStep RT-PCR kit. A second multiplex PCR round built the libraries, followed by size selection and purification. Sequencing of the libraries was done on an Illumina HiSeq2000 using paired-end 100 bp reads. Under the source paper's analysis protocol: SOAPnuke was used to process the raw data, removing reads that contained adapters or uncalled bases, had a mean Phred below 15, or lacked an exact match to the constant primer or identifier. High-quality paired reads were merged with COPE v1.2.5, and unique nucleotide sequences were defined as clonotypes. Clonotypes were aligned to IMGT TRBV, TRBD and TRBJ reference segments using MiTCR v1.1. Analysis was restricted to V-J combinations with a frequency above 0.0001, which covered roughly 99% of repertoires. The TCS score was defined as F50 (clonal expansion) divided by E x V (chaos), with BLOSUM62-based TCRdist calculated between CDR3 peptides within each V-J. Welch's t-statistics and random forest reduced 514 V-J features to about 12, which were used in a naive Bayes classifier (R e1071). TCRdb trimmed public reads at Q25 via fastp, called clones via MiXCR and kept in-frame beta chains. Duplicate CDR3 protein sequences are folded into a single record with the most common DNA and genes. The authors' filters were not applied to this entry. The sample table lists more than 350,000 distinct CDR3 sequences, under 15% of them with a count of one. The ten largest clonotypes hold 32% of the sample.

The research as a whole found: No statistical method was used to fix the sample size in advance, and group allocation was not hidden from the investigators. Most expanded thyroid clonotypes (frequency above 0.001) were also detected in blood, a finding suggesting that blood repertoires may reflect thyroid immune responses. In validation, the model predicted progression to ophthalmopathy a median of 6.5 months before onset, with approximately 71% sensitivity and just under 75% specificity. A 13 V-J signature model separated ophthalmopathy from stable hyperthyroidism, with about 90% sensitivity and roughly 81% specificity in cross-validation and 80%/75% in testing.

Stable Graves' hyperthyroidism was defined as no progression to ophthalmopathy during 18 months of follow-up. Hyperthyroidism patients were aged 18 to 65 years and newly diagnosed, with disease duration of less than 2 months. Patients with uncontrolled infections, other autoimmune diseases, pregnancy or lactation were excluded. Diagnoses relied on clinical symptoms, serum thyroxine and TRAb, thyroid ultrasound and orbital computed tomography. PBMCs were isolated from about 10 ml of fresh peripheral blood by Ficoll-Paque density gradient centrifugation. Total RNA was extracted with Trizol reagent, and quality was checked on an Agilent 2100 Bioanalyzer. This clonotype was counted between two and nine times. Its recognized antigen is unknown. Per-base quality was not reported, and no clone a single base away is much larger than it.

This chain joins TRBV4-1 to TRBJ1-1, with 8 central nucleotides matching TRBD1. This receptor was identified in a woman between 25 and 40 years old with Graves' hyperthyroidism. The material sequenced was blood. The DNA sequence reads TGCGCCAGCAGCCACTCTCCGGGACAGGTTTGGCCCACTGAAGCTTTCTTT. This is translated as CASSHSPGQVWPTEAFF.